This T cell receptor beta chain was sequenced for a study of cytomegalovirus exposure and HLA in healthy donors. The CDR3 loop spans 17 amino acids. Germline trimming cut 1 base from V and 3 bases from J; bases unmatched to any gene: 8. Germline V lookup: CDR1 SEHNR, CDR2 FQNEAQ (reference sequence). The PCR used 60 Vbeta and 13 Jbeta primers. Some clones are missing from TCRdb's copy, which holds only in-frame ones; the method was immunoSEQ multiplex PCR. The sample records approximately 150,000 clones, over 75% being singletons. Among the donors, all were healthy bone marrow donors. The chain links TRBV7-9 to TRBJ2-2; 7 positions agree with TRBD2. The TCR was taken from a woman aged 25 to 45 in good health and CMV-seronegative. The sequenced sample was PBMCs. The CDR3 here is CASSLVVRGSDTGELFF. The DNA for the CDR3 is TGTGCCAGCAGCTTAGTGGTCCGCGGGAGCGACACCGGGGAGCTGTTTTTT.